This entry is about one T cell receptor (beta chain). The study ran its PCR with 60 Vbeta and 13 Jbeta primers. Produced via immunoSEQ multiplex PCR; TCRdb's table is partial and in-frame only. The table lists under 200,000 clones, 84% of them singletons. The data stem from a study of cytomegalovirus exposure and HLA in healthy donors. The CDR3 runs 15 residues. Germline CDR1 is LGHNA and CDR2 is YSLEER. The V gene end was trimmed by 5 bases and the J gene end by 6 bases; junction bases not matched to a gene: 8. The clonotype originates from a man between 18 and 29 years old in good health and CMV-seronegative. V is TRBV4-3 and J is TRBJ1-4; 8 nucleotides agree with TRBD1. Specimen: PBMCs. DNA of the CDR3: TGCGCCAGCAGCGCCCAGGGGGCGATGGATGAAAAACTGTTTTTT. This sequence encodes CASSAQGAMDEKLFF.